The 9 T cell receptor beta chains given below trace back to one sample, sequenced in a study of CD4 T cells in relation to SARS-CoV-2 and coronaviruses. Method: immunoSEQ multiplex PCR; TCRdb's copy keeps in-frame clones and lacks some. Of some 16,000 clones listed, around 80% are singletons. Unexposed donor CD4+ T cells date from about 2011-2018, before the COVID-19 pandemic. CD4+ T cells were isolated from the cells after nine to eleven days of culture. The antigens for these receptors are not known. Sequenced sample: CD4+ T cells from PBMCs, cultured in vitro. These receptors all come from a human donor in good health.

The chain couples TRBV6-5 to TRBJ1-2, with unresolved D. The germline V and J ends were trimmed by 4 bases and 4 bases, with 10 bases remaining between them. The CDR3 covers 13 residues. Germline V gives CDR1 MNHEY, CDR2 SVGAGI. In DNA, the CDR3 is TGTGCCAGCAGTTTCAATATGTTCTATGGCTACACCTTC. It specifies CASSFNMFYGYTF.

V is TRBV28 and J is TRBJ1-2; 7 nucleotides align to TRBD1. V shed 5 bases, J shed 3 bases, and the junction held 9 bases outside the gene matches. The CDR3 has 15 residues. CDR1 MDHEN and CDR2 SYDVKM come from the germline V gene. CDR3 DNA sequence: TGTGCCAGCAGTCTCACTGACAGGGTTGACTATGGCTACACCTTC. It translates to CASSLTDRVDYGYTF.

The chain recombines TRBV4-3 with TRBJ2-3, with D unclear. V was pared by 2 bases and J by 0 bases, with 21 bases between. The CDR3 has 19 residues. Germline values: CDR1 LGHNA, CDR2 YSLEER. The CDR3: CASSQLPPALPQSTDTQYF. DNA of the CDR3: TGCGCCAGCAGCCAATTACCCCCAGCACTGCCCCAGAGCACAGATACGCAGTATTTT.

CDR3 sequence (DNA): TGTGCCAGCAGTGAATCCGGGACCTCTGGAAACACCATATATTTT. Translating it yields CASSESGTSGNTIYF. The chain joins TRBV6-1 to TRBJ1-3, with D possibly being TRBD1 (5 bases). The germline CDR1 and CDR2 sequences are MNHNS and SASEGT. V was cut by 2 bases and J by 0 bases, with 8 bases left in between. The CDR3 runs to 15 residues.

CDR3 in DNA: TGTGCCAGCAGCTTACCCGTGACTCGAATCAACCAAGAGACCCAGTACTTC. Translation gives CASSLPVTRINQETQYF. The rearrangement joins TRBV7-2 to TRBJ2-5; D gene uncertain. V lost 2 bases to trimming and J lost 0 bases, with 16 bases between them. The germline gives CDR1 SGHTA, CDR2 FQGNSA. CDR3 length: 17 residues.

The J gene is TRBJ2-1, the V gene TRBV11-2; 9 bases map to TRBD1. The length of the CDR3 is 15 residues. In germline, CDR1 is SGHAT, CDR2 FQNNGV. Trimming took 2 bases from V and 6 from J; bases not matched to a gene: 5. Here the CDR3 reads CASSLTGTGINEQFF. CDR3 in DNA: TGTGCCAGCAGCTTAACCGGGACAGGGATCAATGAGCAGTTCTTC.

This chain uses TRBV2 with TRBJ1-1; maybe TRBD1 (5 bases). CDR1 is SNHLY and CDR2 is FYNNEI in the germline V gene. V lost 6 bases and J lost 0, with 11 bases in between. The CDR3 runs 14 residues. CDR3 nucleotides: TGTGCCAGCAGGAAGACAGCTCTGAACACTGAAGCTTTCTTT. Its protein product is CASRKTALNTEAFF.

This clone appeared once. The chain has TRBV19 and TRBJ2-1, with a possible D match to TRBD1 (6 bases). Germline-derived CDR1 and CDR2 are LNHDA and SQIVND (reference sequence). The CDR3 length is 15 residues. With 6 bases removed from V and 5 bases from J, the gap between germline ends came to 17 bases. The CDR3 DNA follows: TGTGCCAGTAGAAGGGGGACGAGTGGCGACAATGAGCAGTTCTTC. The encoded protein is CASRRGTSGDNEQFF.

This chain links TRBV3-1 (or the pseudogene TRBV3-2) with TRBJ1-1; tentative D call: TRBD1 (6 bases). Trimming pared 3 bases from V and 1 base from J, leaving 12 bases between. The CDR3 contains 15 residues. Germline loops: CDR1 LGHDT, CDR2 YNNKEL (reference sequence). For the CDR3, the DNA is TGTGCCAGCAGCCATTTCGGAGGGGGGAACACTGAAGCTTTCTTT. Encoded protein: CASSHFGGGNTEAFF.